This TCR beta chain was identified in a study of PD-1 blockade in classical Hodgkin lymphoma. Study-level findings and limits: Only CD4+ TCR diversity, not CD8+, had risen significantly by C4D1. Baseline TCR diversity was reportedly lower in newly diagnosed patients than in healthy donors. It was reported as lower still in relapsed/refractory patients. Baseline diversity in complete responders resembled that of newly diagnosed patients.

Per the germline V gene, CDR1 is SGHTA and CDR2 is FQGNSA. This CDR3 spans 12 amino acids. V gave up 4 bases and J gave up 8 bases; unmatched junction bases: 5. This table comes from immunoSEQ multiplex PCR, and its TCRdb copy is limited to in-frame clones, with some not included. The sample consists of 14,000 or so clones, around 84% of them appearing once. This clone was recorded a few times. Its antigen is not known. In every patient, relapse followed autologous stem cell transplantation, while exposure to brentuximab vedotin differed. The study recorded best responses of complete response, partial response or progressive disease.

The sequences come from peripheral blood mononuclear cells (PBMCs), collected at baseline. The clonotype comes from a human donor with classical Hodgkin lymphoma. The chain employs TRBV7-2 and TRBJ2-7; TRBD1 agrees at 7 bases. CDR3 sequence reads: CASSYQTGKQYF. The CDR3 coding sequence is TGTGCCAGCAGCTACCAGACAGGGAAGCAGTACTTC.